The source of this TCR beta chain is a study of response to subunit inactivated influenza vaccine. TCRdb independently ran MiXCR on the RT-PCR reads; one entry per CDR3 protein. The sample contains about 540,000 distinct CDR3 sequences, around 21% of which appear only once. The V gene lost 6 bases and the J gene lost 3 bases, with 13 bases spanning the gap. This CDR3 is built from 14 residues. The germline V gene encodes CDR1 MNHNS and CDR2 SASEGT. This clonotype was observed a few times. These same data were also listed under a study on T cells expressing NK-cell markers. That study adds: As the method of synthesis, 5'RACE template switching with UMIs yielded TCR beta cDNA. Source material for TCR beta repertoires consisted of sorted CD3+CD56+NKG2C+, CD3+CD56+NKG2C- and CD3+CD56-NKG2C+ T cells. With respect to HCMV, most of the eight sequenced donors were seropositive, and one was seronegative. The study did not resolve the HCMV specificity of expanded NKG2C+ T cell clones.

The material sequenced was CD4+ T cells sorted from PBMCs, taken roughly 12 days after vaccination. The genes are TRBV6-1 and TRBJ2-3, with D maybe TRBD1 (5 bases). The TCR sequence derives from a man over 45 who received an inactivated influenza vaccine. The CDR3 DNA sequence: TGTGCCAGCAGAAAAGAGGCAGGGACAGATACGCAGTATTTT. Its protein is CASRKEAGTDTQYF.